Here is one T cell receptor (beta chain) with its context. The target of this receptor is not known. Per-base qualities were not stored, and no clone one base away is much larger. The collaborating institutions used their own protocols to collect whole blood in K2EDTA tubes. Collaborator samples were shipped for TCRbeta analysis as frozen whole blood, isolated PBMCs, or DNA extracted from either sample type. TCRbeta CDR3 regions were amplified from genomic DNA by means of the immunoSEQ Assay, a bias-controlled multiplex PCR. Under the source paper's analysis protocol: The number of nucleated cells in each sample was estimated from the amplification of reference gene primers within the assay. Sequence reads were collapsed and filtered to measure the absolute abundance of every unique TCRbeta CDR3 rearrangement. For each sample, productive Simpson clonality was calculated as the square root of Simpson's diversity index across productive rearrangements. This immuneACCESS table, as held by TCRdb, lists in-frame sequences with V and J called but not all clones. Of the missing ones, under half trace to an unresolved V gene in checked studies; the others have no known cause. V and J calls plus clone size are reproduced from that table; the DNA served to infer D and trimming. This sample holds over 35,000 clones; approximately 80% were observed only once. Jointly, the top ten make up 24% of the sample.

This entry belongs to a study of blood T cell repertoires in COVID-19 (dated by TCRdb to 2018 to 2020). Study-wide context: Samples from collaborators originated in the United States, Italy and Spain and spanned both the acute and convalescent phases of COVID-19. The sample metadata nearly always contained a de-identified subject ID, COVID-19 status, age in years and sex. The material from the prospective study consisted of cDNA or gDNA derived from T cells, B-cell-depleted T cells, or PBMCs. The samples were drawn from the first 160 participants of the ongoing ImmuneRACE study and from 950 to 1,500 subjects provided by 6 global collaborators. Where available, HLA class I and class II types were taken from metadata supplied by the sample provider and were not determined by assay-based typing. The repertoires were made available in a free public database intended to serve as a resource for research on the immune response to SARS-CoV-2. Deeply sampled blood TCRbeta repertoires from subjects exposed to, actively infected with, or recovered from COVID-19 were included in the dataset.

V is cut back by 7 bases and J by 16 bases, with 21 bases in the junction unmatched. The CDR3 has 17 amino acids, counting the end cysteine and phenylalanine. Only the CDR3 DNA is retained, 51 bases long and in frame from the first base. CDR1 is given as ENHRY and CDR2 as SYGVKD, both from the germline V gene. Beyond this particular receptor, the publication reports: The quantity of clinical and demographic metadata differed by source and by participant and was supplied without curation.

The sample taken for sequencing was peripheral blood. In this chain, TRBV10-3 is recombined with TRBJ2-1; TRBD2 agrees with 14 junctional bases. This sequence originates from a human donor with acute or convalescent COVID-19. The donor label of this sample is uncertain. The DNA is TGTGCCATCACTGACCCCACCATCTCGACTAGCGGGGGGGCCGGTTTCTTC. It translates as CAITDPTISTSGGAGFF.